This T cell receptor beta chain was obtained from a study of cytomegalovirus exposure and HLA in healthy donors. Study findings and constraints: Accurate prediction of most subjects' HLA-A and HLA-B alleles from TCR beta sequences was reported. Likely technical artifact: a cluster of highly shared sequence variants.

The CDR3 totals 13 residues. In germline, CDR1 is MDHEN, CDR2 SYDVKM. The ends were cut back, 10 bases at V and 3 bases at J, with 13 bases in the middle. Researchers ran the PCR with 60 Vbeta and 13 Jbeta primers. Assay: immunoSEQ multiplex PCR; the TCRdb copy retains only in-frame clones and omits some. The data hold 140,000 or so clones, with 61% observed a single time. Worth noting for this clone: What it recognizes is unknown.

Sequenced sample: PBMCs. The chain has TRBV28 and TRBJ1-5; no clear D. This receptor was taken from a male donor in good health and CMV-seronegative. The CDR3 coding sequence is TGTGCCACCTCGGACGGGAACAATCAGCCCCAGCATTTT. Amino acid sequence: CATSDGNNQPQHF.